This TCR beta chain was found in a study of T cell repertoires in cytomegalovirus infection. Across the study: Signatures in public TCR beta sequences pointed to both CMV infection and matching HLA type. Notes on the study in general: There were HLA-C-restricted CMV-specific TCR beta clonotypes dominating the ex vivo response. The cumulative frequency of public TCR beta families identified carriers of CMV plus the relevant HLA.

Each CDR3 protein is one row after TCRdb ran MiXCR on the reads. The data contain about 160,000 distinct CDR3 sequences, 17% of them singletons. V lost 7 bases and J lost 0; bases outside the gene matches: 14. CDR3 size: 17 residues. CDR1 is MNHNS, CDR2 SASEGT, per germline. This clonotype was observed a handful of times. Its specificity is not known. The receptor was derived from a human donor in good health (CMV status not recorded). Some clones in this sample may be carry-over from other donors' samples. The chain joins TRBV6-1 to TRBJ2-7; TRBD1 matches 8 bases. Sequenced material: CD8+ T cells from PBMCs. DNA for the CDR3: TGTGCCAGCACACTAAATGTGGGGACAGGAGCCTCCTACGAGCAGTACTTC. Amino acids: CASTLNVGTGASYEQYF.